This T cell receptor beta chain was recovered during a study of CD8 T cells in Susac syndrome. General observations from the study: Clonal expansion was absent from the CD4+ T cell repertoires in Susac syndrome.

The CDR3 length is 14 residues. V dropped 0 bases and J dropped 6; count of bases not matched to a gene: 5. The germline V gene encodes CDR1 LGHNA and CDR2 YNFKEQ. Recently defined diagnostic criteria for definite or probable disease were fulfilled by Susac syndrome patients. Random hexamers were used to reverse transcribe an amount of about 0.45 to 1 ug RNA. The CDR3 of TCR beta was amplified by immunoSEQ multiplex PCR across 54 Vbeta and 13 Jbeta. TCRdb ran MiXCR on the immunoSEQ multiplex PCR reads and lists one entry per CDR3 protein. The sample carries 150,000 to 160,000 distinct CDR3 sequences, 90% to 95% recorded once. Of note for this clonotype: What it binds is unknown.

The clonotype comes from a human donor with Susac syndrome. Sequenced input: CD4+ T cells from PBMCs. The V call is TRBV4-2, the J call TRBJ2-7; 7 positions match TRBD2. The CDR3 DNA reads as TGTGCCAGCAGCCAAGAGCCAGGGAGGGGCGAGCAGTACTTC. Its protein product is CASSQEPGRGEQYF.